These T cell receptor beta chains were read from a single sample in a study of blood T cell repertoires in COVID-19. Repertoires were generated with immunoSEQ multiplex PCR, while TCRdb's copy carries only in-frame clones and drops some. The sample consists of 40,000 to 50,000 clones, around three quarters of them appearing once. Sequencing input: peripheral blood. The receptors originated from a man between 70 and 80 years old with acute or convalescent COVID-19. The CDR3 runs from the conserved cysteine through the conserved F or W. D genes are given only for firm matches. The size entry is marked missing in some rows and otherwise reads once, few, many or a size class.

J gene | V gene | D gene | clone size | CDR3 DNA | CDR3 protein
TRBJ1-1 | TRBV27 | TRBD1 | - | TGTGCCAGCAGTTTCCGGACAGGAGGGGACACTGAAGCTTTCTTT | CASSFRTGGDTEAFF
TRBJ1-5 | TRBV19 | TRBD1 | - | TGTGCCAGTAGTAACCGACAGGGGGCAGGTCAGCCCCAGCATTTT | CASSNRQGAGQPQHF
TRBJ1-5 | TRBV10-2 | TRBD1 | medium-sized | TGCGCCAGCAGTGAGTCCGCAGGGGGCTGGCAGCCCCAGCATTTT | CASSESAGGWQPQHF
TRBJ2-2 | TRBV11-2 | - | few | TGTGCCAGCAGCGGGCGGGGGAACACCGGGGAGCTGTTTTTT | CASSGRGNTGELFF
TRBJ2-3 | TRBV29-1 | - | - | TGCAGCGTGGGGCGACAAGGACCCACAGATACGCAGTATTTT | CSVGRQGPTDTQYF
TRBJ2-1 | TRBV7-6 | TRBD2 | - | TGTGCCAGCAGCAGAGACCCTAGCGGGGGGCGGGGTGAGCAGTTCTTC | CASSRDPSGGRGEQFF
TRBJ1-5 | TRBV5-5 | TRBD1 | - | TGTGCCAGCGGACAGGTGGGCAATCAGCCCCAGCATTTT | CASGQVGNQPQHF
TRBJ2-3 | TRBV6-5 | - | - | TGTGCCAGCAGTTGGAGCGGACTCACAGATACGCAGTATTTT | CASSWSGLTDTQYF
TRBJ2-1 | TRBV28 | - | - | TGTGCCTGGGGGCCAAGCTCCTACAATGAGCAGTTCTTC | CAWGPSSYNEQFF
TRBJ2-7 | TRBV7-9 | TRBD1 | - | TGTGCCAGCAGCCCCCGGGACAGGGCGAACGAGCAGTACTTC | CASSPRDRANEQYF
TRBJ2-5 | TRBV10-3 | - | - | TGTGCCACCGCAGCGGCCGAGACCCAGTACTTC | CATAAAETQYF
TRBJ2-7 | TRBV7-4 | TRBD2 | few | TGTGCCAGCAGCCTCACTGGGACTAGCGGGGGCCCTTCCTACGAGCAGTACTTC | CASSLTGTSGGPSYEQYF
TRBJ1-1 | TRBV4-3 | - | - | TGCGCCAGCAGCCATGGGCACAGGACGAACACTGAAGCTTTCTTT | CASSHGHRTNTEAFF
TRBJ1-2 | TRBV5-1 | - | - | TGCGCCAGCAGCTTGTCCACGAGCTATGGCTACACCTTC | CASSLSTSYGYTF
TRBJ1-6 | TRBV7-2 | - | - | TGTGCCAGCAGCGGGGGGGACGGCGGGAATTCACCCCTCCACTTT | CASSGGDGGNSPLHF
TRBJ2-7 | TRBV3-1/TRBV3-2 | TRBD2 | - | TGTGCCAGCAGCCAAGATGGACTAGCGGGGGCTTTCCAGTACTTC | CASSQDGLAGAFQYF
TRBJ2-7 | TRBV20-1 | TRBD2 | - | TGCAGTGCTAGTTTGGCTAGCGGGGGCCAAGAGTACTTC | CSASLASGGQEYF
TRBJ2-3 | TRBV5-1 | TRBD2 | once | TGCGCCAGCAGCCTTGGACTAGCGGCTAGCACAGATACGCAGTATTTT | CASSLGLAASTDTQYF
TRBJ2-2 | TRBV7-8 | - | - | TGTGCCAGCAGCCTGACAGTCACCGGGGAGCTGTTTTTT | CASSLTVTGELFF
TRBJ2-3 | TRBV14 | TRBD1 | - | TGTGCCAGCAGCCAAAGGTTGAGGACAGGGACCATTACGCAGTATTTT | CASSQRLRTGTITQYF
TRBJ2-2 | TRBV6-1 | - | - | TGTGCCAGCAGTGAAATGGGGCTGGGTAACACCGGGGAGCTGTTTTTT | CASSEMGLGNTGELFF
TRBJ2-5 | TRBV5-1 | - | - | TGCGCCAGCAGCGGATCGGGGGTTGAGACCCAGTACTTC | CASSGSGVETQYF
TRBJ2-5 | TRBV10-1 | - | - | TGCGCCAGCACCAACGTTTTGTGGAGCCAAGAGACCCAGTACTTC | CASTNVLWSQETQYF
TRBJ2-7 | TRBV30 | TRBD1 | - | TGTGCCTGGAGTGTAGGGGACAGGGGTGTAGAGCAGTACTTC | CAWSVGDRGVEQYF
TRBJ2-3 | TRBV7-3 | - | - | TGTGCCAGCAGCGCTTCGGTCGGCCGCCTAAGGGGAGATACGCAGTATTTT | CASSASVGRLRGDTQYF
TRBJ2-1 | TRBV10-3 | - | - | TGTGCCATCAGTGATACCGGGGGACCTCCGGATGAGCAGTTCTTC | CAISDTGGPPDEQFF
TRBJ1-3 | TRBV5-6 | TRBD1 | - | TGTGCCAGCTCCGGCTCGATGACAGGGGCTGGAAACACCATATATTTT | CASSGSMTGAGNTIYF
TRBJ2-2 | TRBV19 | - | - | TGTGCCGTAAGTGGCAGGCAGATCACCGGGGAGCTGTTTTTT | CAVSGRQITGELFF
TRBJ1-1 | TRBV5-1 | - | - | TGCGCCAGCAGCCCCTACCGACAGCACATGAACACTGAAGCTTTCTTT | CASSPYRQHMNTEAFF
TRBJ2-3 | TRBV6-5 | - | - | TGTGCCAGCAGGGAGGACAGCACAGATACGCAGTATTTT | CASREDSTDTQYF
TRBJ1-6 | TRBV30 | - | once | TGTGCCTCAGATCAACAAAATTCACCCCTCCACTTT | CASDQQNSPLHF
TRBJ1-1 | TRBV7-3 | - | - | TGTGCCAGCAGCTTGGGCGCTCAGGGGAACACTGAAGCTTTCTTT | CASSLGAQGNTEAFF
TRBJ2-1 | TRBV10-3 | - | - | TGTGCCATCGGGGGAGGAGGGGGCCAGAATGAGCAGTTCTTC | CAIGGGGGQNEQFF
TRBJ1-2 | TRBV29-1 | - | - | TGCAGCGTGCGGGGCAGGCGCGGCTACACCTTC | CSVRGRRGYTF
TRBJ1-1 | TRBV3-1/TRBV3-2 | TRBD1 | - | TGTGCCAGCATCCTCCAAGGACAGGACACTGAAGCTTTCTTT | CASILQGQDTEAFF
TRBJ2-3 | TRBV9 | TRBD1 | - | TGTGCCAGCAGCCCATGGACAGGTTCCACAGATACGCAGTATTTT | CASSPWTGSTDTQYF
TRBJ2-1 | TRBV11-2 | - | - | TGTGCCAGCAGCTTAGATTCTAAAGAGCAGTTCTTC | CASSLDSKEQFF
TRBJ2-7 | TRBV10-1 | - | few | TGCGCCAGCAGTGCCGACAACGAGCAGTACTTC | CASSADNEQYF
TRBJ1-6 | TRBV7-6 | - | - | TGTGCCAGCAGCCTCCTCCAGGGCAATTCACCCCTCCACTTT | CASSLLQGNSPLHF
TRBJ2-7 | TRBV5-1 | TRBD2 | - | TGCGCCAGCAGCTCAATTGGACTAGCCCAATACGAGCAGTACTTC | CASSSIGLAQYEQYF
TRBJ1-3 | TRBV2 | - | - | TGTGCCAGCAGTGAGGCCCCTGGAAACACCATATATTTT | CASSEAPGNTIYF
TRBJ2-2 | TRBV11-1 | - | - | TGTGCCAGCAGCTTTTCTAGAACGAACACCGGGGAGCTGTTTTTT | CASSFSRTNTGELFF
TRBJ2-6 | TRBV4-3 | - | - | TGCGCCAGCAGCCAAGACTTTCCGAGCTCTGGGGCCAACGTCCTGACTTTC | CASSQDFPSSGANVLTF
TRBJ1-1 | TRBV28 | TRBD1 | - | TGTGCCAGCAGTTGGGGGGGACAGGGAAACACTGAAGCTTTCTTT | CASSWGGQGNTEAFF
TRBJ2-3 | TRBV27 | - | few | TGTGCCAGCAGCCTAAAAGCCCCTAGCACAGATACGCAGTATTTT | CASSLKAPSTDTQYF
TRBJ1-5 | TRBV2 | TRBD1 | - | TGTGCCAGCAGTACAGGGGGGGGTCAGCCCCAGCATTTT | CASSTGGGQPQHF
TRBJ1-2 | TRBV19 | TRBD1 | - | TGTGCCAGTAGTATGAGTAGGGGGCTAGCCTATGGCTACACCTTC | CASSMSRGLAYGYTF
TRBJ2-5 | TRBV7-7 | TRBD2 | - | TGTGCCAGCAGTCGTGGGACTAGCGGGACAGAGACCCAGTACTTC | CASSRGTSGTETQYF
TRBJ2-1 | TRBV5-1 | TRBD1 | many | TGCGCCAGCAGCCAACCCGGGACAGCCTACAATGAGCAGTTCTTC | CASSQPGTAYNEQFF
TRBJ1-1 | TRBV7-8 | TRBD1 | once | TGTGCCAGCAGCTTTGGACAGGGGCTGAACACTGAAGCTTTCTTT | CASSFGQGLNTEAFF
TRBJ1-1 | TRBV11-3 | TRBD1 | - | TGTGCCAGCAGCTTAGTTGACAGGGAGGAAGCTTTCTTT | CASSLVDREEAFF
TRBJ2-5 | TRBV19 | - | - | TGTGCCAGTAGTGATAACAGGGGGGGTACGACCCAGTACTTC | CASSDNRGGTTQYF
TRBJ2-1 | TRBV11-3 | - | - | TGTGCCAGCAGCTTATTTCCCCCAGGGGTGGATTACAATGAGCAGTTCTTC | CASSLFPPGVDYNEQFF
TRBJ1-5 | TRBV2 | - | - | TGTGCCTCGACCCCCCGGGATAATAGCAATCAGCCCCAGCATTTT | CASTPRDNSNQPQHF
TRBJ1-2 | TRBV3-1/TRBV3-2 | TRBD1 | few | TGTGCCAGCAGCCAAGGTTCATACAGGGGACGGCACACCTTC | CASSQGSYRGRHTF
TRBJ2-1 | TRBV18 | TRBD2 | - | TGTGCCAGCTCACCACCGTTAAGGCGGGAGAGGGTGAATGAGCAGTTCTTC | CASSPPLRRERVNEQFF
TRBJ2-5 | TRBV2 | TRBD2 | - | TGTGCCAGCAGTGAGTCGTTAGCGGGAGGTTTTGAGACCCAGTACTTC | CASSESLAGGFETQYF